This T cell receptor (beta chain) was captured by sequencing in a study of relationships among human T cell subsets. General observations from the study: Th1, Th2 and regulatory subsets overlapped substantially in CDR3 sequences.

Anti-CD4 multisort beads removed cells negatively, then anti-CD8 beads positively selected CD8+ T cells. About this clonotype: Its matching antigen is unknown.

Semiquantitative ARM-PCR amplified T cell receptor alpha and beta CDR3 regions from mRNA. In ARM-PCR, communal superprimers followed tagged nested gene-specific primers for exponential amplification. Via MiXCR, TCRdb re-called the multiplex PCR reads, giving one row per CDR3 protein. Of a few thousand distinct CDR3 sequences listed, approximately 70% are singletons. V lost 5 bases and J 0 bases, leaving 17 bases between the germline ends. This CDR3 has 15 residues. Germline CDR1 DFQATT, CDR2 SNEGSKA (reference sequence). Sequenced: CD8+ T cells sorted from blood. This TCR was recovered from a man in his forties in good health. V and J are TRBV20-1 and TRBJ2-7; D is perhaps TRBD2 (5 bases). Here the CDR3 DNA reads TGCAGTGCTTATGATGAGATAGCGAACTCCTACGAGCAGTACTTC. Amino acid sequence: CSAYDEIANSYEQYF.